These 32 T cell receptor beta chains were sequenced from one sample in a study of blood T cell repertoires in COVID-19. Sequencing was performed with immunoSEQ multiplex PCR; in TCRdb, only in-frame clones are kept and a portion is missing. The sample gives 300,000 or so clones, approximately 86% of which show up once; roughly 1.3% is in the top ten. Sequenced: peripheral blood. These TCRs come from a man aged 65 to 85 with acute or convalescent COVID-19.

The chain joins TRBV4-3 to TRBJ1-5; D may be TRBD1 (5 bases). V was clipped by 4 bases and J by 5 bases, with 15 bases between them. Germline CDR1 reads LGHNA; CDR2 reads YSLEER. The CDR3 is made up of 15 amino acids. The CDR3 sequence is CASSLGVRGDQPQHF. CDR3 nucleotide sequence: TGCGCCAGCAGCCTGGGCGTTAGGGGCGATCAGCCCCAGCATTTT.

The table lists this clone with a count of one. J is TRBJ1-4 and V is TRBV28; 7 bases line up with TRBD1. CDR1 and CDR2 (germline): MDHEN, SYDVKM. V lost 4 bases to trimming and J lost 12 bases; unmatched junction nucleotides: 5. The CDR3 is 12 amino acids. This CDR3 is CASSSRDSQLFF. Here the CDR3 DNA reads TGTGCCAGCAGTTCACGGGACAGTCAACTGTTTTTT.

The chain combines TRBV18 with TRBJ1-2, with 8 positions matching TRBD1. The CDR3 runs 16 residues. Looked up from germline, CDR1 is KGHSH and CDR2 is LQKENI. The V gene end was trimmed by 3 bases and the J gene end by 4 bases; junction bases not matched to a gene: 10. For the CDR3, the DNA is TGTGCCAGCTCACCCCCAGGGGGCGCCGAGATCTATGGCTACACCTTC. Translation gives CASSPPGGAEIYGYTF.

The chain employs TRBV29-1 and TRBJ1-2; tentative D call: TRBD1 (6 bases). The germline V gene encodes CDR1 SQVTM and CDR2 ANQGSEA. Trimming took off 6 bases at V and 8 bases at J, with 16 bases between the two ends. The CDR3 spans 12 residues. CDR3 DNA: TGCAGCGTGGGGGCAGGGTCGTGGGGCTACACCTTC. Amino acid sequence: CSVGAGSWGYTF.

The chain carries TRBV6-4 and TRBJ2-3; D uncertain. The V end was cut by 6 bases, the J end by 0 bases, with 13 bases between. CDR3 length equals 15 residues. CDR1 is MRHNA and CDR2 is SNTAGT in the germline V gene. CDR3 sequence reads: CASRKELISTDTQYF. CDR3 nucleotides: TGTGCCAGCAGAAAGGAGCTTATTAGCACAGATACGCAGTATTTT.

V gene TRBV28 combines with J gene TRBJ1-1, with 7 bases fitting TRBD1. The V and J ends lost 6 bases and 11 bases, in that order; junction bases with no gene match: 15. This CDR3 region has 14 residues. CDR1 and CDR2 (germline): MDHEN, SYDVKM. The CDR3 reads CASRGPSYRGEAFF. The CDR3 DNA reads TGTGCCAGCAGGGGTCCCAGTTACAGGGGTGAGGCTTTCTTT.

V usage is TRBV6-2 or TRBV6-3 and J usage is TRBJ1-2; D call uncertain. Trimming took off 5 bases at V and 8 bases at J, with 12 bases between the two ends. Germline CDR1 reads MNHEY; CDR2 reads SVGEGT. The CDR3 runs to 12 residues. The CDR3 sequence is CASSPAGYGYTF. DNA for the CDR3: TGTGCCAGCAGTCCCGCGGGGTACGGCTACACCTTC.

The J gene is TRBJ1-2, the V gene TRBV6-6, with a tentative D call TRBD1 (5 bases). CDR3 length: 14 amino acids. Germline V gene data show CDR1 as MNHNY and CDR2 as SVGAGI (reference sequence). V gave up 4 bases and J gave up 11 bases, with 20 bases separating them. CDR3 loop: CASSFGGWEGFYTF. CDR3 coding DNA: TGTGCCAGCAGTTTCGGGGGGTGGGAGGGTTTTTACACCTTC.

The rearrangement uses TRBV4-3 and TRBJ2-5; 10 bases are a match to TRBD2. CDR3 length: 17 residues. Germline V gene sequence: CDR1 LGHNA, CDR2 YSLEER. Losses at the gene ends were 0 bases for V and 2 bases for J; bases not matched to a gene: 6. The CDR3 protein is CASSQEPERGGQETQYF. The CDR3 bases are TGCGCCAGCAGCCAAGAACCTGAGCGGGGGGGGCAAGAGACCCAGTACTTC.

This chain links TRBV29-1 with TRBJ1-1, with D unclear. The germline V and J ends were trimmed by 8 bases and 2 bases, with 9 bases remaining between them. The germline CDR1 and CDR2 sequences are SQVTM and ANQGSEA. The length of the CDR3 is 11 residues. The CDR3 nucleotides are TGCAGCACTGTTACCAACACTGAAGCTTTCTTT. This gives the protein CSTVTNTEAFF.

This rearrangement joins TRBV6-1 to TRBJ2-1, with D unclear. Trimming stripped 2 bases from V and 9 bases from J, with 14 bases between. This CDR3 has 14 amino acids. Germline V gene sequence: CDR1 MNHNS, CDR2 SASEGT. The CDR3 DNA follows: TGTGCCAGCAGTGAATTCGCCACGCCGAGTGAGCAGTTCTTC. It codes for CASSEFATPSEQFF.

The rearrangement uses TRBV9 and TRBJ2-7; possibly TRBD2 for D (5 bases). CDR1 SGDLS and CDR2 YYNGEE come from the germline V gene. V was clipped by 0 bases and J by 6 bases, with 10 bases between them. This CDR3 has 13 amino acids. CDR3 in amino acids: CASSVGRTGEQYF. DNA of the CDR3: TGTGCCAGCAGCGTAGGGAGGACGGGCGAGCAGTACTTC. The full variable domain, rest sourced from reference TRBV9 and TRBJ2-7, is DSGVTQTPKHLITATGQRVTLRCSPRSGDLSVYWYQQSLDQGLQFLIQYYNGEERAKGNILERFSAQQFPDLHSELNLSSLELGDSALYFCASSVGRTGEQYFGPGTRLTVT.

V is TRBV5-1 and J is TRBJ1-5, with 9 bases identical to TRBD1. V gave up 0 bases and J gave up 7 bases; unmatched junction bases: 2. The CDR3 loop spans 14 amino acids. The V gene's germline CDR1 is SGHRS and CDR2 YFSETQ. The CDR3 is CASSLEQGAQPQHF. The DNA for the CDR3 is TGCGCCAGCAGCTTGGAACAGGGGGCCCAGCCCCAGCATTTT.

This clone was counted once. V gene TRBV4-2 combines with J gene TRBJ2-5; no firm D call. Germline V gives CDR1 LGHNA, CDR2 YNFKEQ. The ends were cut back, 1 base at V and 0 bases at J, with 6 bases in the middle. The CDR3 loop spans 14 amino acids. CDR3 in DNA: TGTGCCAGCAGCCAAGGCGCGCACCAAGAGACCCAGTACTTC. It yields the protein CASSQGAHQETQYF.

This chain connects TRBV11-2 to TRBJ2-2; D may be TRBD2 (6 bases). The CDR3 spans 15 residues. Germline-derived CDR1 and CDR2 are SGHAT and FQNNGV. With 5 bases removed from V and 3 bases from J, the gap between germline ends came to 13 bases. The CDR3 DNA follows: TGTGCCAGCAGCCCTTCGCGGGGACACACCGGGGAGCTGTTTTTT. It encodes CASSPSRGHTGELFF.

In this sample, this clone turned up once. V gene TRBV5-4 combines with J gene TRBJ1-1; 7 bases are a match to TRBD1. Trimming removed 6 bases from V and 4 bases from J; junction bases left unmatched: 12. The CDR3 is 15 amino acids. CDR1 is SGHNT, CDR2 YYREEE, per germline (reference sequence). The chain's CDR3 is CASNNPTGDITEAFF. The CDR3 DNA reads TGTGCCAGCAACAACCCCACAGGGGATATCACTGAAGCTTTCTTT.

This chain connects TRBV3-1 (or the pseudogene TRBV3-2) to TRBJ1-1, with D unclear. CDR1 is LGHDT and CDR2 is YNNKEL in the germline V gene (reference sequence). V was shortened by 4 bases and J by 3 bases, with 12 bases between the two germline ends. This CDR3 region has 14 residues. The DNA of the CDR3 is TGTGCCAGCAGCCCCCCCCCAGAGGACACTGAAGCTTTCTTT. Its protein is CASSPPPEDTEAFF.

The chain employs TRBV10-3 and TRBJ1-5; D gene unclear. V dropped 1 base and J dropped 2 bases, with 12 bases sitting between them. CDR1 ENHRY and CDR2 SYGVKD come from the germline V gene. This CDR3 is built from 16 residues. CDR3 sequence: CAISEFGLWRNQPQHF. Here the CDR3 DNA reads TGTGCCATCAGTGAGTTCGGACTCTGGCGCAATCAGCCCCAGCATTTT.

The rearrangement links TRBV19 to TRBJ2-1; a possible D gene is TRBD2 (6 bases). Deletions cut 4 bases from V and 7 bases from J, with 11 bases between. The CDR3 is 13 residues long. CDR1 and CDR2 (germline): LNHDA, SQIVND (reference sequence). CDR3 sequence reads: CASSTSVGNEQFF. In DNA, the CDR3 is TGTGCCAGTAGTACTAGCGTTGGTAATGAGCAGTTCTTC.

The table lists this clone with a count of one. V and J are TRBV6-2 or TRBV6-3 and TRBJ1-5; TRBD1 is a possible D gene (5 bases). Per germline, CDR1 MNHEY and CDR2 SVGEGT. CDR3 length equals 18 residues. V was pared by 5 bases and J by 4 bases, with 24 bases between. Written as DNA, the CDR3 is TGTGCCAGCAGTACGTGGGGACGTAGGGGCGGGGGGAATCAGCCCCAGCATTTT. This encodes CASSTWGRRGGGNQPQHF.

J is TRBJ1-1 and V is TRBV12-3 or TRBV12-4, with D uncertain. V lost 4 bases and J lost 4, with 10 bases in between. The CDR3 has 13 residues. The CDR3, as DNA: TGTGCCAGCAGTTACGACACCGCCACTGAAGCTTTCTTT. Translation gives CASSYDTATEAFF.

Concerning this clone itself: Being one base from a much bigger clone, this may be a read error. The CDR3 loop reads CGSSFGTEETQYF. The CDR3 coding sequence is TGTGGCAGCAGCTTCGGGACAGAAGAGACCCAGTACTTC. The J gene is TRBJ2-5, the V gene TRBV11-3; 7 bases align to TRBD1. CDR1 SGHNT and CDR2 YENEEA come from the germline V gene. CDR3 size: 13 residues.

This clone was detected a few times. The chain uses TRBV19 and TRBJ2-7; TRBD2 matches 16 bases. This CDR3 is built from 16 residues. Germline CDR1 and CDR2: LNHDA and SQIVND (reference sequence). Trimming removed 9 bases from V and 1 base from J; junction bases left unmatched: 6. CDR3 loop: CASQPGLAGGSYEQYF. For the CDR3, the DNA is TGTGCCAGCCAACCGGGACTAGCGGGAGGGTCCTACGAGCAGTACTTC.

This clone came up a few times. The V call is TRBV29-1, the J call TRBJ2-2; 9 bases map to TRBD1. The CDR3 runs to 18 residues. Per germline, CDR1 SQVTM and CDR2 ANQGSEA. Unmatched junction bases numbered 15, after V lost 3 bases and J lost 4 bases. CDR3 nucleotide sequence: TGCAGCGTTGAGAAGAGGATGGGGACAGGGCTAAGCACCGGGGAGCTGTTTTTT. Its translation is CSVEKRMGTGLSTGELFF.

The CDR3 sequence is CASSTTGWAGELFF. The CDR3 nucleotides read TGTGCCAGCAGCACTACAGGGTGGGCCGGGGAGCTGTTTTTT. The chain combines TRBV5-4 with TRBJ2-2, with D possibly being TRBD1 (6 bases). CDR3 length: 14 amino acids. Trimming took off 4 bases at V and 6 bases at J, with 13 bases between the two ends. The germline gives CDR1 SGHNT, CDR2 YYREEE (reference sequence).

This chain links TRBV5-5 with TRBJ1-3; the match to TRBD1 covers 8 bases. The CDR3 covers 17 residues. V was clipped by 0 bases and J by 2 bases; unmatched bases: 7. Germline V lookup: CDR1 SGHKS, CDR2 YYEKEE (reference sequence). The CDR3 nucleotides read TGTGCCAGCAGCTTGGGAAGGCAGGGGGCGGCTGGAAACACCATATATTTT. Amino acid sequence: CASSLGRQGAAGNTIYF.

This chain links TRBV9 with TRBJ2-1; 10 bases are shared with TRBD2. The CDR3 is 15 amino acids. Germline lookup yields CDR1 SGDLS and CDR2 YYNGEE. With V trimmed by 2 bases and J by 7 bases, 6 bases remained unmatched. The CDR3 sequence is CASSVPSGGINEQFF. CDR3 DNA: TGTGCCAGCAGCGTTCCTAGCGGGGGAATAAATGAGCAGTTCTTC. The full variable domain, rest sourced from reference TRBV9 and TRBJ2-1, is DSGVTQTPKHLITATGQRVTLRCSPRSGDLSVYWYQQSLDQGLQFLIQYYNGEERAKGNILERFSAQQFPDLHSELNLSSLELGDSALYFCASSVPSGGINEQFFGPGTRLTVL.

Note on this clone: Additional DNA sequences in this sample encode the identical CDR3. The chain carries TRBV18 and TRBJ1-1, with D unresolved. V shed 4 bases and J shed 5 bases, with 11 bases lying between them. This CDR3 has 13 residues. Germline-derived CDR1 and CDR2 are KGHSH and LQKENI. CDR3 nucleotides: TGTGCCAGCTCACAAGGACGGGAGACTGAAGCTTTCTTT. As protein: CASSQGRETEAFF. Full variable domain (rest looked up from reference TRBV18 and TRBJ1-1): NAGVMQNPRHLVRRRGQEARLRCSPMKGHSHVYWYRQLPEEGLKFMVYLQKENIIDESGMPKERFSAEFPKEGPSILRIQQVVRGDSAAYFCASSQGRETEAFFGQGTRLTVV.

The chain employs TRBV3-1 (or the pseudogene TRBV3-2) and TRBJ2-1; D perhaps matches TRBD1 (5 bases). The V end was cut by 2 bases, the J end by 7 bases, with 9 bases between. This CDR3 has 13 amino acids. CDR1 LGHDT and CDR2 YNNKEL come from the germline V gene (reference sequence). CDR3 region: CASSQYDRNEQFF. CDR3 bases: TGTGCCAGCAGCCAATATGACAGAAATGAGCAGTTCTTC.

Only one count was recorded for this clone. The V call is TRBV7-3, the J call TRBJ2-1, with 8 bases fitting TRBD2. J lost 8 bases, V lost 2 bases, and 5 bases had no gene match. This CDR3 comprises 14 residues. The germline CDR1 and CDR2 sequences are SGHTA and FQGTGA. The chain's CDR3 is CASSLFAGGYEQFF. The CDR3, as DNA: TGTGCCAGCAGCTTATTTGCGGGGGGCTATGAGCAGTTCTTC.

This clone was counted once. The J gene is TRBJ1-2, the V gene TRBV7-9; no clear D. The ends were cut back, 0 bases at V and 3 bases at J, with 14 bases in the middle. The CDR3 extends over 16 amino acids. Looked up from germline, CDR1 is SEHNR and CDR2 is FQNEAQ (reference sequence). CDR3: CASSLAAGSKHYGYTF. The CDR3 nucleotides read TGTGCCAGCAGCTTAGCGGCCGGGAGCAAGCACTATGGCTACACCTTC.

The CDR3, as DNA: TGTGCCAGCAGCCAAGATTCTGGGCAGGGGGCGAACTGGAATGAAAAACTGTTTTTT. This sequence encodes CASSQDSGQGANWNEKLFF. The gene calls are TRBV4-2 and TRBJ1-4; 8 nucleotides agree with TRBD1. Germline V CDR1 and CDR2: LGHNA, YNFKEQ. This CDR3 is 19 amino acids long. V was clipped by 0 bases and J by 5 bases; unmatched bases: 14.